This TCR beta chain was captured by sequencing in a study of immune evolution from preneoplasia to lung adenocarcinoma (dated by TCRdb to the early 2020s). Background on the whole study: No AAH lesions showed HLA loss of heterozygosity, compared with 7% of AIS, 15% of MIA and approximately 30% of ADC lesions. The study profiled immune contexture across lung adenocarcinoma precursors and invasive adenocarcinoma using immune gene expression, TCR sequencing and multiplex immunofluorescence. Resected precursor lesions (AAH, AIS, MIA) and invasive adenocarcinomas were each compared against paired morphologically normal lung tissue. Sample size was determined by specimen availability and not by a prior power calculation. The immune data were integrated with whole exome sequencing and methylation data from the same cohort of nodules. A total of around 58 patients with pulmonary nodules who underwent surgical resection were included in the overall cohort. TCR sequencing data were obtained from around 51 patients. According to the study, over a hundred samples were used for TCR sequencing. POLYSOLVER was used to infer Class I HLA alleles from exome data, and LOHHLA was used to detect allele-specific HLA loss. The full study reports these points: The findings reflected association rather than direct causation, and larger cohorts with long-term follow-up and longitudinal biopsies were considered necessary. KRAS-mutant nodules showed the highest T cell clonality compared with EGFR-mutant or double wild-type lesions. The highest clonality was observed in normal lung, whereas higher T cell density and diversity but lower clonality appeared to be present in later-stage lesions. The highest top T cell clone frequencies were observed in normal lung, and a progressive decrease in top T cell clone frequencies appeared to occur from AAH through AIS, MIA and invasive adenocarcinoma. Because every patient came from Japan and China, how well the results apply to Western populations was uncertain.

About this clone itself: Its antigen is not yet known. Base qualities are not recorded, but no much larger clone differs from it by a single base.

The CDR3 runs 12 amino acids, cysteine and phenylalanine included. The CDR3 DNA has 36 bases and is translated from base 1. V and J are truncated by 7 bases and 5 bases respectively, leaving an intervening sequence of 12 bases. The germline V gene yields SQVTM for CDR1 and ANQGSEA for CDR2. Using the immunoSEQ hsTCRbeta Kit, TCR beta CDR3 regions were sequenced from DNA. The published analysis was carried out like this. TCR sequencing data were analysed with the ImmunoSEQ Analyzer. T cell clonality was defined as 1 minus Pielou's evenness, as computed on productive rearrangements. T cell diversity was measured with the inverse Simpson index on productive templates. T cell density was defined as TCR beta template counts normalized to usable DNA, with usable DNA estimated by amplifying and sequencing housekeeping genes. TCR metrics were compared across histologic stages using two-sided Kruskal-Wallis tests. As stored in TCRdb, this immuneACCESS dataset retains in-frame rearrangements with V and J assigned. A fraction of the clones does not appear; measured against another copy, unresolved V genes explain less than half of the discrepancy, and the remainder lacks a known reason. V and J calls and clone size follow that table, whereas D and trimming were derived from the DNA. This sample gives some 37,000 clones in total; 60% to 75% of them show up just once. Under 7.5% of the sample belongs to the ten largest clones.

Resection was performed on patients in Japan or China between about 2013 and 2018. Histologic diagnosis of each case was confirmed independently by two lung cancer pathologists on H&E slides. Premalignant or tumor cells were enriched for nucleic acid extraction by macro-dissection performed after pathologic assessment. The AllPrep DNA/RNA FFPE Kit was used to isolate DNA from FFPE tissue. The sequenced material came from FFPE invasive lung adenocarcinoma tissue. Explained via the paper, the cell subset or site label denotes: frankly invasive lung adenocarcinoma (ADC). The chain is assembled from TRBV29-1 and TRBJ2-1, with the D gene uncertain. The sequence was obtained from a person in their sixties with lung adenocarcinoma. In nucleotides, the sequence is TGCAGCGCAGCCGACTTCAACAATGAGCAGTTCTTC. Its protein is CSAADFNNEQFF.